The 4 T cell receptor beta chains reported below all come from one sample, sequenced in a study of blood T cell repertoires in COVID-19. The data were produced by immunoSEQ multiplex PCR, yet TCRdb's version contains in-frame clones alone and is incomplete. The table lists nearly 300,000 clones, approximately 88% of them singletons. The source material was peripheral blood. These receptors all come from a woman between 25 and 40 years old who had recovered from COVID-19.

This clone was counted once. The chain uses TRBV30 and TRBJ2-7; 7 bases match TRBD2. From germline, CDR1 is GTSNPN and CDR2 SVGIG (reference sequence). The CDR3 extends over 13 amino acids. Unmatched junction bases numbered 8, after V lost 3 bases and J lost 6 bases. CDR3 coding DNA: TGTGCCTGGAGCGCGGGACTAACGGGCGAGCAGTACTTC. Amino acids: CAWSAGLTGEQYF.

The chain links TRBV5-4 to TRBJ2-1; 9 nucleotides line up with TRBD2. Per the germline V gene, CDR1 is SGHNT and CDR2 is YYREEE (reference sequence). This CDR3 region has 15 residues. V lost 5 bases to trimming and J lost 8 bases; unmatched junction nucleotides: 11. In DNA form, the CDR3 reads TGTGCCAGCAGTTCAGCGGGGGGTCCCCCCCATGAGCAGTTCTTC. Its translation: CASSSAGGPPHEQFF.

The V and J genes are TRBV28 and TRBJ1-2; 7 nucleotides align to TRBD1. Germline loops: CDR1 MDHEN, CDR2 SYDVKM. The CDR3 extends over 15 amino acids. V shed 2 bases, J shed 8 bases, and the junction held 11 bases outside the gene matches. CDR3 nucleotides: TGTGCCAGCAGTTTACCGACGGGACAGAGGAAAGGCTACACCTTC. Protein product: CASSLPTGQRKGYTF.

The chain couples TRBV7-6 to TRBJ2-1; D is uncertain. The germline V gene has CDR1 SGHVS and CDR2 FNYEAQ. With 3 bases removed from V and 3 bases from J, the gap between germline ends came to 12 bases. The CDR3 is 15 amino acids. CDR3 protein: CASSFTARYYNEQFF. The CDR3, as DNA: TGTGCCAGCAGCTTTACTGCCAGGTACTACAATGAGCAGTTCTTC.